This T cell receptor (beta chain) was observed in a study of CD8 T cells in Susac syndrome. Study context: Patients with Susac syndrome were, at the time of blood collection, therapy-naive, maintained on corticosteroids, or maintained on intravenous immunoglobulin alone.

CD8+ and CD4+ blood T cells underwent TCR beta sequencing. RNA amounts of roughly 0.5 to 1 ug underwent reverse transcription with random hexamers. Using its own MiXCR run on the immunoSEQ multiplex PCR reads, TCRdb lists one record per CDR3 protein. This sample has some 150,000 distinct CDR3 sequences, with about 95% found just once. V shed 2 bases and J 4 bases; nucleotides not matched to a gene: 9. Germline CDR1 SGHAT, CDR2 FQNNGV. This CDR3 spans 17 amino acids. The sequence came from a human donor with Susac syndrome. The gene calls are TRBV11-2 and TRBJ1-4; 8 positions match TRBD1. The sequencing sample was made of CD4+ T cells from PBMCs. The CDR3 protein is CASSLQIPGQVNEKLFF. The CDR3, as DNA: TGTGCCAGCAGCTTACAAATACCGGGACAGGTTAATGAAAAACTGTTTTTT.